Shown below are 12 T cell receptor beta chains from a single sample sequenced in a study of T cells in Graves' hyperthyroidism and ophthalmopathy. Researchers took RNA transcripts and amplified the TCR beta CDR3 regions from them. During a first-round RT-PCR of the TCR CDR3, the HTBI primer set was used. TCRdb itself ran the multiplex PCR reads through MiXCR, one entry per CDR3 protein. The sample has a few hundred thousand distinct CDR3 sequences, around 20% seen once; the top ten hold around 50%. Sequenced input: blood. The source of these receptors is a woman between 45 and 65 years old with Graves' hyperthyroidism.

This clonotype was detected many times. The rearrangement joins TRBV6-2 or TRBV6-3 to TRBJ2-2; D may correspond to TRBD1 or TRBD2 (5 bases each). CDR3 length: 14 residues. The germline gives CDR1 MNHEY, CDR2 SVGEGT. V was clipped by 6 bases and J by 3 bases, with 11 bases between them. This CDR3 reads CASRRGSDTGELFF. DNA of the CDR3: TGTGCCAGCAGGAGGGGATCGGACACCGGGGAGCTGTTTTTT.

As to this clonotype: At one end, the junction sequence differs from germline, possibly due to a read error. V gene TRBV6-1 combines with J gene TRBJ1-4; 7 bases fit TRBD1. CDR1 is MNHNS and CDR2 is SASEGT in the germline V gene. The CDR3 extends over 12 amino acids. In DNA, the CDR3 is TGTGCCAGCGGGACAGATAATGGAAAACTGTTTTTT. Translating it yields CASGTDNGKLFF.

This clonotype was recorded at least ten times. CDR3 sequence reads: CASSLGRGQGDYGYTF. For the CDR3, the DNA is TGTGCCAGCAGCTTGGGCAGGGGCCAAGGGGACTATGGCTACACCTTC. V usage is TRBV7-2 and J usage is TRBJ1-2; tentatively, D is TRBD1 (6 bases). This CDR3 comprises 16 residues. V was pared by 3 bases and J by 3 bases, with 17 bases between. Germline V CDR1 and CDR2: SGHTA, FQGNSA.

This clonotype was counted at least ten times. The chain recombines TRBV6-1 with TRBJ1-5; 9 positions match TRBD1. The CDR3 runs to 17 residues. Germline CDR1 reads MNHNS; CDR2 reads SASEGT. The junction had 8 bases not matched to a gene; V was cut back by 4 bases and J by 1 base. This chain's CDR3 is CASSGYLGQGSNQPQHF. The DNA of the CDR3 is TGTGCCAGCAGTGGTTACCTAGGACAGGGGAGCAATCAGCCCCAGCATTTT.

This clonotype has only a few counts. CDR3: CSANDRKGGADTQYF. The DNA of the CDR3 is TGCAGTGCTAATGATCGGAAGGGTGGGGCAGATACGCAGTATTTT. The V and J genes are TRBV20-1 and TRBJ2-3; unclear D gene. Germline V lookup: CDR1 DFQATT, CDR2 SNEGSKA (reference sequence). Trimming removed 4 bases at V and 4 bases at J, with 18 bases between. This CDR3 region has 15 residues.

This clonotype was picked up many times. The chain employs TRBV27 and TRBJ2-7; D remains unclear. CDR1 and CDR2 (germline): MNHEY, SMNVEV (reference sequence). V was pared by 6 bases and J by 1 base, with 13 bases between. This CDR3 has 14 residues. The CDR3 spells CASSRSVLSYEQYF. In DNA, the CDR3 is TGTGCCAGCAGCCGCTCTGTTCTTTCCTACGAGCAGTACTTC.

This clonotype was seen more than once but under ten times. The chain recombines TRBV9 with TRBJ2-6; D gene ambiguous. This CDR3 region has 15 residues. Trimming pared 4 bases from V and 1 base from J, leaving 9 bases between. The V gene's germline CDR1 is SGDLS and CDR2 YYNGEE. CDR3 nucleotides: TGTGCCAGCAGCCCCGAGAGGTCTGGGGCCAACGTCCTGACTTTC. This translates into CASSPERSGANVLTF. Full variable domain (outside the CDR3, taken from reference TRBV9 and TRBJ2-6): DSGVTQTPKHLITATGQRVTLRCSPRSGDLSVYWYQQSLDQGLQFLIQYYNGEERAKGNILERFSAQQFPDLHSELNLSSLELGDSALYFCASSPERSGANVLTFGAGSRLTVL.

This clonotype was seen a few times. V and J are TRBV19 and TRBJ1-3; 7 nucleotides line up with TRBD1. The trim removed 7 bases at V and 1 base at J, leaving 10 bases unmatched. Germline CDR1 reads LNHDA; CDR2 reads SQIVND (reference sequence). This CDR3 region has 16 residues. The CDR3 DNA reads as TGTGCCAGTATGTCCGGGACAGCTTTATCTGGAAACACCATATATTTT. Translating it yields CASMSGTALSGNTIYF.

This clonotype was seen repeatedly, ten times or more. The rearrangement uses TRBV28 and TRBJ2-1, with D uncertain. The CDR3 is 15 amino acids. Germline V lookup: CDR1 MDHEN, CDR2 SYDVKM. V lost 4 bases, J lost 0 bases, and 10 bases lay in between. The CDR3 loop is CASSSPASSYNEQFF. The CDR3 DNA sequence: TGTGCCAGCAGTTCACCGGCCAGCTCCTACAATGAGCAGTTCTTC.

This chain uses TRBV2 with TRBJ2-3; 10 nucleotides line up with TRBD2. CDR1 is SNHLY and CDR2 is FYNNEI in the germline V gene. This CDR3 spans 15 amino acids. V was clipped by 4 bases and J by 2 bases; unmatched bases: 3. The CDR3 region is CASSALAGVTDTQYF. In DNA, the CDR3 is TGTGCCAGCAGTGCTCTAGCGGGGGTCACAGATACGCAGTATTTT. The full variable domain, completed using reference TRBV2 and TRBJ2-3, is EPEVTQTPSHQVTQMGQEVILRCVPISNHLYFYWYRQILGQKVEFLVSFYNNEISEKSEIFDDQFSVERPDGSNFTLKIRSTKLEDSAMYFCASSALAGVTDTQYFGPGTRLTVL.

On this clonotype itself: Since a much larger clone is just one base distant, this may be a read error. J is TRBJ2-7 and V is TRBV7-2; weak D call: TRBD1 (6 bases). Germline CDR1 SGHTA, CDR2 FQGNSA. V was clipped by 5 bases and J by 2 bases, with 16 bases between them. This CDR3 is 15 amino acids long. DNA of the CDR3: TGTGCCAGCAGCCGCGCGGTTGGGGACACCTACGAGCAGTACTTC. It yields the protein CASSRAVGDTYEQYF.

This clonotype was counted ten times or more. V is TRBV5-6 and J is TRBJ2-5; the D gene is possibly TRBD1 (7 bases). The CDR3 has 12 amino acids. CDR1 is SGHDT, CDR2 YYEEEE, per germline. V was pared by 7 bases and J by 4 bases, with 11 bases between. The CDR3 DNA reads as TGTGCCAGCGGCCAGGGGGGAGAGACCCAGTACTTC. This gives the protein CASGQGGETQYF. Combining the CDR3 with reference TRBV5-6 and TRBJ2-5 gives the whole variable domain DAGVTQSPTHLIKTRGQQVTLRCSPKSGHDTVSWYQQALGQGPQFIFQYYEEEERQRGNFPDRFSGHQFPNYSSELNVNALLLGDSALYLCASGQGGETQYFGPGTRLLVL.